This T cell receptor (beta chain) was profiled in a study of blood T cell repertoires in COVID-19. Study summary: T cells, B-cell-depleted T cells, or PBMCs provided the cDNA or gDNA that served as material.

The CDR3 spans 17 residues. Germline CDR1 and CDR2: LGHDT and YNNKEL (reference sequence). V lost 4 bases, J lost 6 bases, and 22 bases lay in between. Original analysis: Estimates of nucleated cell counts were drawn from the amplification of reference gene primers. TCRdb's table, derived via immunoSEQ multiplex PCR, lists solely in-frame clones and lacks some. Clone size and V and J calls were adopted from that table, with D and trimming inferred from the DNA. The sample shows around 250,000 clones, 91% of them seen only once. Cohorts were assigned according to the clinical history that participants reported.

This chain connects TRBV3-1 (or the pseudogene TRBV3-2) to TRBJ2-1, with D perhaps matching TRBD1 (5 bases). The origin of this receptor is a human donor in a cohort exposed to, infected with or recovered from COVID-19 (not recorded which). The donor label of this sample is uncertain. The sequencing input was PBMCs or T cells enriched from blood (not recorded which). CDR3: CASSRLSKGLTGNEQFF. The CDR3 region has the DNA TGTGCCAGCAGCCGCCTAAGCAAGGGGTTGACGGGCAATGAGCAGTTCTTC.